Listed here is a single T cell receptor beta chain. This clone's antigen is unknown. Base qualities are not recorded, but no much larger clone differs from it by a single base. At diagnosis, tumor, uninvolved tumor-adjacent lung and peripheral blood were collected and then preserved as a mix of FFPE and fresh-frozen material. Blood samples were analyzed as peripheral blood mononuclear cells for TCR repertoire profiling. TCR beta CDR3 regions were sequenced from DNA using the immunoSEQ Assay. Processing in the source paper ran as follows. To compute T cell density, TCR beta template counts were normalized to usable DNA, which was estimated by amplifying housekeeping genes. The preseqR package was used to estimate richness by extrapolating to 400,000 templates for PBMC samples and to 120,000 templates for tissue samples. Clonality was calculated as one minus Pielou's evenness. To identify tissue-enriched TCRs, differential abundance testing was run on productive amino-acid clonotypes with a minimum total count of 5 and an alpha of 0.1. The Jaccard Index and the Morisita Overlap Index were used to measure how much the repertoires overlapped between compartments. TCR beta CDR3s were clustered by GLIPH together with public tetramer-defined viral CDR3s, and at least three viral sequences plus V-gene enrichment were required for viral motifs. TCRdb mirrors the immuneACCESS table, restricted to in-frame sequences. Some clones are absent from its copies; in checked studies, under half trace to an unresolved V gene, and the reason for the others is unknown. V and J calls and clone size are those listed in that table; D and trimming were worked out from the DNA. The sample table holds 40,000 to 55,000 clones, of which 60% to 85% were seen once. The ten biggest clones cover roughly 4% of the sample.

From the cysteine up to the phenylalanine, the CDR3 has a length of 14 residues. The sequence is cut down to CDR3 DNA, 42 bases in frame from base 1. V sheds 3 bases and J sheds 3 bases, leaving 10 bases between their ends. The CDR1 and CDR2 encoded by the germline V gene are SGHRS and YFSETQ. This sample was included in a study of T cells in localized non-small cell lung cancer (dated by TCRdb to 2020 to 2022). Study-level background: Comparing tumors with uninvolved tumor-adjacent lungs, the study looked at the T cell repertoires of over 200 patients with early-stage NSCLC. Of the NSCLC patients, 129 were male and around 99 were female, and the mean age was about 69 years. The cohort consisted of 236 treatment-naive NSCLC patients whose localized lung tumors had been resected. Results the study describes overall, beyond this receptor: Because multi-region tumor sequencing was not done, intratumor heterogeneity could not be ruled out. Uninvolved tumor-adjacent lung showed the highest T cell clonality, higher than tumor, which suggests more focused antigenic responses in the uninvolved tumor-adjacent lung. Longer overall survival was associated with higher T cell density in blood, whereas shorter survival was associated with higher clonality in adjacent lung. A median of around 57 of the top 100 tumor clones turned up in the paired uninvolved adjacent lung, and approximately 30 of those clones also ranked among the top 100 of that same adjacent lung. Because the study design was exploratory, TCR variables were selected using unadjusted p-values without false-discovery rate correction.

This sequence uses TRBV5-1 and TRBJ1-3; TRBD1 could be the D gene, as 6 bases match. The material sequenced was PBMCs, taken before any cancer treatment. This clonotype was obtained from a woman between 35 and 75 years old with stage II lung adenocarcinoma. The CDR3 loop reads CASSSQGSGNTIYF. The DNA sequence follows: TGCGCCAGCAGCTCACAGGGAAGTGGAAACACCATATATTTT. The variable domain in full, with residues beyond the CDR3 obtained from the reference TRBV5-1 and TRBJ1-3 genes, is KAGVTQTPRYLIKTRGQQVTLSCSPISGHRSVSWYQQTPGQGLQFLFEYFSETQRNKGNFPGRFSGRQFSNSRSEMNVSTLELGDSALYLCASSSQGSGNTIYFGEGSWLTVV.